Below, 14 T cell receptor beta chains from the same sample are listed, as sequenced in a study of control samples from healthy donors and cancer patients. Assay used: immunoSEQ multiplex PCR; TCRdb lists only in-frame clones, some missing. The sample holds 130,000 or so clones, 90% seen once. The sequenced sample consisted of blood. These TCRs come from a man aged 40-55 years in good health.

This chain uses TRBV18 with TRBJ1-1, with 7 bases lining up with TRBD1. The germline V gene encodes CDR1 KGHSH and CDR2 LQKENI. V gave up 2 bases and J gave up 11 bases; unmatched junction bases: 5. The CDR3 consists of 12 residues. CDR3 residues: CASSPTGDRAFF. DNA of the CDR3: TGTGCCAGCTCACCAACAGGGGACCGGGCTTTCTTT.

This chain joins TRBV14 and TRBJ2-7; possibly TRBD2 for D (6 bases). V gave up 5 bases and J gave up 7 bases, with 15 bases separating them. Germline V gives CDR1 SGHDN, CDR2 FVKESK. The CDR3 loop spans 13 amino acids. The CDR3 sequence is CASSAPEGREQYF. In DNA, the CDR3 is TGTGCCAGCAGCGCTCCCGAGGGGAGGGAGCAGTACTTC. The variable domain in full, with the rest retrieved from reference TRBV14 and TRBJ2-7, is EAGVTQFPSHSVIEKGQTVTLRCDPISGHDNLYWYRRVMGKEIKFLLHFVKESKQDESGMPNNRFLAERTGGTYSTLKVQPAELEDSGVYFCASSAPEGREQYFGPGTRLTVT.

For the CDR3, the DNA is TGTGCCACACAAGGGGTGGCTGGAAACACCATATATTTT. Translating it yields CATQGVAGNTIYF. The gene calls are TRBV28 and TRBJ1-3; perhaps TRBD1 as D (5 bases). The length of the CDR3 is 13 residues. V was shortened by 10 bases and J by 2 bases, with 12 bases between the two germline ends. The germline CDR1 and CDR2 sequences are MDHEN and SYDVKM.

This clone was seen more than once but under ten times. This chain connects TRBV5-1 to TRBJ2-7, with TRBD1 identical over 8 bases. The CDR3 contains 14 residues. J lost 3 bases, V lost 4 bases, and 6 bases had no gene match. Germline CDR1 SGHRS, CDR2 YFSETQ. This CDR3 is CASSEGQANYEQYF. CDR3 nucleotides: TGCGCCAGCAGCGAGGGACAGGCTAACTACGAGCAGTACTTC.

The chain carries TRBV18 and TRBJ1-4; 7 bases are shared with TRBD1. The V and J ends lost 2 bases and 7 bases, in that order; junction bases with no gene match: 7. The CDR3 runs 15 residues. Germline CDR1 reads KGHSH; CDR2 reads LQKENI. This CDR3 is CASSPSTGRFEKLFF. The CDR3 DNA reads TGTGCCAGCTCACCATCGACAGGGCGGTTTGAAAAACTGTTTTTT.

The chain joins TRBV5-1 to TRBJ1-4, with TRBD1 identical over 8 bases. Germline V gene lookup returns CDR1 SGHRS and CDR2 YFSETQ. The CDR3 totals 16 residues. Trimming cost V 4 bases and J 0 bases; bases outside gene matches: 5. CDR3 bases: TGCGCCAGCAGCCGTACAGGGGGTGCAACTAATGAAAAACTGTTTTTT. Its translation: CASSRTGGATNEKLFF. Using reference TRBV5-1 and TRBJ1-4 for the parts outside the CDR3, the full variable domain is KAGVTQTPRYLIKTRGQQVTLSCSPISGHRSVSWYQQTPGQGLQFLFEYFSETQRNKGNFPGRFSGRQFSNSRSEMNVSTLELGDSALYLCASSRTGGATNEKLFFGSGTQLSVL.

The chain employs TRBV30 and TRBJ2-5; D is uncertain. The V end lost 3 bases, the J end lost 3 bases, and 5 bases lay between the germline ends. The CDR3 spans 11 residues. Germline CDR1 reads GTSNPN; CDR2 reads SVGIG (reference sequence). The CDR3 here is CAWSEKETQYF. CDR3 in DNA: TGTGCCTGGAGCGAGAAAGAGACCCAGTACTTC.

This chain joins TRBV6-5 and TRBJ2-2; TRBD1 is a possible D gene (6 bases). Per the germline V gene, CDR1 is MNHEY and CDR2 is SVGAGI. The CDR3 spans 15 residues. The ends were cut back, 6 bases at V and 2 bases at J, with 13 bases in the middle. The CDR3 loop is CASSRSRGNTGELFF. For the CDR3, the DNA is TGTGCCAGCAGCCGGTCCAGGGGAAACACCGGGGAGCTGTTTTTT.

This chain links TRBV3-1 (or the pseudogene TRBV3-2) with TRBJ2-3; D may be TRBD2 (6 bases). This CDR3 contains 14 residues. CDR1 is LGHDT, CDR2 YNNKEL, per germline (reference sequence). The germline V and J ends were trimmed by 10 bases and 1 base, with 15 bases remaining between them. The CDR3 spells CATRASAGTDTQYF. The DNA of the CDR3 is TGTGCCACCAGAGCTAGCGCTGGCACAGATACGCAGTATTTT.

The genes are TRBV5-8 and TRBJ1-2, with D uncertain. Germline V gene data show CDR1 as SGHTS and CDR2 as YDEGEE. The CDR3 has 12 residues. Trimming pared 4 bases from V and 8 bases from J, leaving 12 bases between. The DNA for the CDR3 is TGTGCCAGCAGCCCAATTGATGGAGGCTACACCTTC. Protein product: CASSPIDGGYTF.

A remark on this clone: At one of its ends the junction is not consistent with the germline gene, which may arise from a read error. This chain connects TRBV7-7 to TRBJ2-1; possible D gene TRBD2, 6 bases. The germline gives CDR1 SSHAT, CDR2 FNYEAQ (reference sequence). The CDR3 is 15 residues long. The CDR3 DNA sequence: TGTGCTAGCAGTTTGACTAGAGAGACCTACAATGAGCAGTTCTTC. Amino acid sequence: CASSLTRETYNEQFF.

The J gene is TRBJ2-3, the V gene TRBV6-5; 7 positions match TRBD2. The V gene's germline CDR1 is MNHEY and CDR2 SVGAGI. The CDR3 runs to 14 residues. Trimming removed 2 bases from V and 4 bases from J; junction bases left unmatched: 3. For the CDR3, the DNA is TGTGCCAGCAGTTACGGGGGAGGGGCAGATACGCAGTATTTT. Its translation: CASSYGGGADTQYF.

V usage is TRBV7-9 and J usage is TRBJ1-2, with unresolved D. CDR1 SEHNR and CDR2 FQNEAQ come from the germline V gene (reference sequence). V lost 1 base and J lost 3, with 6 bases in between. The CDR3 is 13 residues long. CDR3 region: CASSLGADYGYTF. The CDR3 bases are TGTGCCAGCAGCTTAGGGGCTGACTATGGCTACACCTTC.

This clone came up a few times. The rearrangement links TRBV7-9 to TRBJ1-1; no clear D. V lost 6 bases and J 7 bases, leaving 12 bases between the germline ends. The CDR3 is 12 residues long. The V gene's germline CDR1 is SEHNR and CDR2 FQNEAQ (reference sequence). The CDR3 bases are TGTGCCAGCAGGGACGATACACGTGAAGCTTTCTTT. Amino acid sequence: CASRDDTREAFF.